The 20 T cell receptor beta chains presented below share a single source sample, sequenced in a study of spatial heterogeneity in lung cancer. One entry per CDR3 protein results from TCRdb running MiXCR on the 5' RACE reads. The repertoire holds about 23,000 distinct CDR3 sequences, with approximately 5% as singletons. Time point meaning: sample taken at primary tumor resection. Whole RNA came from tumor, nontumor lung or frozen PBMC and was sequenced without being sorted. This specimen consisted of PBMCs, obtained at surgery. Every receptor here comes from a male donor with early-stage non-small cell lung cancer.

A few counts support this clonotype. The CDR3 region has the DNA TGTGCCAGCAGCTCAAGGGGGGGTATTAGCACAGATACGCAGTATTTT. This codes for CASSSRGGISTDTQYF. This chain uses TRBV11-2 with TRBJ2-3; a weak D match, TRBD2 (7 bases). V was clipped by 4 bases and J by 0 bases, with 14 bases between them. Germline V gene lookup returns CDR1 SGHAT and CDR2 FQNNGV. This CDR3 is built from 16 residues.

This chain connects TRBV21-1 to TRBJ2-1; the table's D gene call, TRBD1, was not cross checked with the DNA. TRBV21-1 is an annotated pseudogene. This CDR3 has 17 residues. In DNA, the CDR3 is TGTGCCAGCAGCAAAGTACTGACGGGGCACTCCTACAATGAGCAGTTCTTC. This translates into CASSKVLTGHSYNEQFF.

In this sample, this clonotype turned up a few times. V and J are TRBV27 and TRBJ2-7; the match to TRBD2 covers 11 bases. Per germline, CDR1 MNHEY and CDR2 SMNVEV (reference sequence). The CDR3 totals 14 residues. Unmatched junction bases numbered 2, after V lost 4 bases and J lost 3 bases. The CDR3 DNA sequence: TGTGCCAGCAGTTCGGGACTAGCGGTCTACGAGCAGTACTTC. The encoded protein is CASSSGLAVYEQYF.

This clonotype was picked up many times. The V call is TRBV12-3 or TRBV12-4, the J call TRBJ1-3, with D maybe TRBD1 (6 bases). The V end was cut by 9 bases, the J end by 4 bases, with 10 bases between. This CDR3 spans 12 amino acids. The CDR3 loop reads CASGQIGNTIYF. DNA of the CDR3: TGTGCCAGTGGACAGATCGGAAACACCATATATTTT.

This clonotype is medium-sized in the sample. CDR3 sequence: CASSYSRTGGTEAFF. CDR3 sequence (DNA): TGTGCCAGCAGTTACTCGAGGACCGGAGGGACTGAAGCTTTCTTT. This chain links TRBV6-5 with TRBJ1-1, with D hard to call. The CDR3 loop spans 15 amino acids. CDR1 and CDR2 (germline): MNHEY, SVGAGI. V was shortened by 0 bases and J by 5 bases, with 13 bases between the two germline ends.

This clonotype was seen at least ten times. This rearrangement joins TRBV28 to TRBJ1-2; D is ambiguous. Germline values: CDR1 MDHEN, CDR2 SYDVKM. The V and J ends lost 11 bases and 4 bases respectively, with 14 bases between them. This CDR3 contains 12 residues. CDR3 in amino acids: CAGGLPTYGYTF. The CDR3 region has the DNA TGTGCCGGCGGGCTCCCGACCTATGGCTACACCTTC.

The gene calls are TRBV19 and TRBJ1-5; D is uncertain. There are 17 residues in the CDR3. CDR1 is LNHDA and CDR2 is SQIVND in the germline V gene (reference sequence). V lost 0 bases to trimming and J lost 0 bases, with 12 bases between them. The DNA of the CDR3 is TGTGCCAGTAGTATAGACTCGGTCCGCCGTAGCAATCAGCCCCAGCATTTT. Translated, it gives CASSIDSVRRSNQPQHF.

This clonotype was observed at least ten times. CDR3 nucleotide sequence: TGCGCCAGCAGCCCACAGGGGGGTTCGTACAATGAGCAGTTCTTC. Translating gives CASSPQGGSYNEQFF. This chain uses TRBV5-1 with TRBJ2-1; TRBD1 agrees at 8 bases. The CDR3 runs 15 residues. Looked up from germline, CDR1 is SGHRS and CDR2 is YFSETQ. The V gene end was trimmed by 4 bases and the J gene end by 4 bases; junction bases not matched to a gene: 7.

This clonotype has ten or more counts. The CDR3 region is CASSSGVQADTQYF. CDR3 nucleotide sequence: TGCGCCAGCAGCTCAGGGGTACAGGCAGATACGCAGTATTTT. The chain recombines TRBV5-1 with TRBJ2-3; possibly TRBD1 for D (6 bases). CDR3 length equals 14 residues. Germline CDR1 reads SGHRS; CDR2 reads YFSETQ. Trimming pared 3 bases from V and 4 bases from J, leaving 12 bases between.

This clonotype showed up many times. The rearrangement joins TRBV18 to TRBJ2-3; 7 nucleotides match TRBD1. Trimming at V came to 3 bases and at J to 0 bases, leaving 3 bases not matched to a gene. The CDR3 extends over 15 amino acids. CDR1 is KGHSH, CDR2 LQKENI, per germline. This chain's CDR3 is CASSPDRESTDTQYF. CDR3 bases: TGTGCCAGCTCACCCGACAGGGAGAGCACAGATACGCAGTATTTT. The complete variable domain, with remaining parts taken from reference TRBV18 and TRBJ2-3, reads NAGVMQNPRHLVRRRGQEARLRCSPMKGHSHVYWYRQLPEEGLKFMVYLQKENIIDESGMPKERFSAEFPKEGPSILRIQQVVRGDSAAYFCASSPDRESTDTQYFGPGTRLTVL.

By sample fraction, this clonotype is medium-sized (0.01 to 0.1%). J is TRBJ2-4 and V is TRBV27; 10 nucleotides line up with TRBD2. V lost 3 bases, J lost 9 bases, and 5 bases stayed unmatched. Germline V CDR1 and CDR2: MNHEY, SMNVEV (reference sequence). The CDR3 covers 14 residues. The chain's CDR3 is CASSFLAGEGIQYF. The CDR3 nucleotides read TGTGCCAGCAGTTTTCTAGCGGGGGAGGGCATTCAGTACTTC.

Many counts were recorded for this clonotype. This chain joins TRBV7-9 and TRBJ2-2, with D maybe TRBD2 (6 bases). Trimming removed 9 bases from V and 6 bases from J, with 17 bases in between. Germline CDR1 and CDR2: SEHNR and FQNEAQ (reference sequence). The CDR3 has 14 residues. CDR3 amino acids: CASGGTGGPGELFF. CDR3 coding DNA: TGTGCCAGTGGAGGGACTGGCGGCCCCGGGGAGCTGTTTTTT.

There are many counts of this clonotype. This chain links TRBV4-1 with TRBJ2-1; 15 nucleotides agree with TRBD2. CDR1 and CDR2 from the germline V gene are MGHRA and YSYEKL. V trimming: 0 bases; J trimming: 6 bases; junction bases outside the gene matches: 6. The CDR3 covers 18 residues. In DNA, the CDR3 is TGCGCCAGCAGCCAAGATGGGCTGGGACTAGCGGGAGGCAATGAGCAGTTCTTC. This codes for CASSQDGLGLAGGNEQFF.

This clonotype was recorded at least ten times. The chain carries TRBV7-3 and TRBJ2-1, with D perhaps TRBD1 (6 bases). Germline assignment: CDR1 SGHTA and CDR2 FQGTGA. Trimming removed 6 bases from V and 1 base from J, with 13 bases in between. This CDR3 comprises 15 residues. CDR3 sequence reads: CASSQGFASYNEQFF. The CDR3 nucleotides read TGTGCCAGCAGTCAGGGGTTTGCATCCTACAATGAGCAGTTCTTC.

This clonotype was counted at least ten times. This chain joins TRBV7-9 and TRBJ1-3; tentative D call: TRBD1 (5 bases). Germline values: CDR1 SEHNR, CDR2 FQNEAQ (reference sequence). The length of the CDR3 is 16 residues. V lost 10 bases and J lost 3, with 22 bases in between. In DNA, the CDR3 is TGTGCCACCCGAAGATCGGGGGACCGAAATGGAAACACCATATATTTT. Its protein is CATRRSGDRNGNTIYF.

In this sample, this clonotype turned up many times. V is TRBV29-1 and J is TRBJ2-3; 7 bases line up with TRBD1. The CDR3 has 12 residues. In germline, CDR1 is SQVTM, CDR2 ANQGSEA. As DNA, the CDR3 is TGCAACATAGGACAGGGCACAGATACGCAGTATTTT. It is translated as CNIGQGTDTQYF.

This clonotype has a count of ten or more. The chain is built from TRBV20-1 and TRBJ2-4; 9 bases are shared with TRBD2. The V gene's germline CDR1 is DFQATT and CDR2 SNEGSKA (reference sequence). V trimming: 3 bases; J trimming: 0 bases; junction bases outside the gene matches: 12. The CDR3 is 18 residues long. The CDR3 spells CSASGPSGEGIAKNIQYF. CDR3 DNA sequence: TGCAGTGCTAGCGGGCCTAGCGGGGAAGGGATAGCCAAAAACATTCAGTACTTC.

This clonotype was counted ten times or more. V and J are TRBV28 and TRBJ2-5; possibly TRBD2 for D (6 bases). V was clipped by 2 bases and J by 5 bases, with 12 bases between them. The germline V gene encodes CDR1 MDHEN and CDR2 SYDVKM. The CDR3 runs to 14 residues. As DNA, the CDR3 is TGTGCCAGCAGTTTACCGGGAGACCGCGAGACCCAGTACTTC. This codes for CASSLPGDRETQYF. Full variable domain (outside the CDR3, taken from reference TRBV28 and TRBJ2-5): DVKVTQSSRYLVKRTGEKVFLECVQDMDHENMFWYRQDPGLGLRLIYFSYDVKMKEKGDIPEGYSVSREKKERFSLILESASTNQTSMYLCASSLPGDRETQYFGPGTRLLVL.

This clonotype was seen ten or more times. The genes are TRBV5-3 and TRBJ1-2; 12 bases are shared with TRBD1. TRBV5-3 is filed as an ORF, its function uncertain. The CDR3 covers 15 residues. The junction had 7 bases not matched to a gene; V was cut back by 3 bases and J by 7 bases. The CDR3 nucleotides are TGTGCCAGAAGCTCCGGGGGACAGGGGGCGGCTGGCTACACCTTC. Its protein is CARSSGGQGAAGYTF.

Ten or more counts support this clonotype. V gene TRBV2 combines with J gene TRBJ2-7, with 7 bases matching TRBD1. The germline CDR1 and CDR2 sequences are SNHLY and FYNNEI. CDR3 size: 13 residues. Germline trimming cut 7 bases from V and 4 bases from J; bases unmatched to any gene: 7. The CDR3 DNA is TGTGCCAGCACCTCGGGACAGTCATACGAGCAGTACTTC. Translating it yields CASTSGQSYEQYF.